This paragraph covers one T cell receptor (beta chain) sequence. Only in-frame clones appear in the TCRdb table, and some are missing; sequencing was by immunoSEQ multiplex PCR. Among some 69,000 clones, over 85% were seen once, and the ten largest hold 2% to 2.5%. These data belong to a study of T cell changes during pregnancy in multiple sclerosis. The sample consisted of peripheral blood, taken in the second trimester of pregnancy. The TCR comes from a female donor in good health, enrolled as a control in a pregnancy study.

The CDR3 DNA is TGCGCCAGCACCTGGGGCGGGACAGGGAGGAACACTGAAGCTTTCTTT. Protein: CASTWGGTGRNTEAFF. The genes are TRBV5-1 and TRBJ1-1; TRBD1 matches 9 bases. J lost 1 base, V lost 6 bases, and 10 bases had no gene match. The CDR3 loop spans 16 amino acids. Per germline, CDR1 SGHRS and CDR2 YFSETQ.